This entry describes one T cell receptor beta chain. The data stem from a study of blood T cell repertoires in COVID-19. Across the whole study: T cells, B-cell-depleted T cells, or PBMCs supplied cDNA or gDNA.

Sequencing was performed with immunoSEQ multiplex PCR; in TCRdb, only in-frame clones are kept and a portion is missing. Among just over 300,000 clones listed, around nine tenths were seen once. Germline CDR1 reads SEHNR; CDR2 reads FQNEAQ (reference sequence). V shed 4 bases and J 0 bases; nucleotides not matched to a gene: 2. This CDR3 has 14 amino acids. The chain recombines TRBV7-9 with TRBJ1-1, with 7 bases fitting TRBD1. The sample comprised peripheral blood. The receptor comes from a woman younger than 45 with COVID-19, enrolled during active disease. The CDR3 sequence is CASSWDRMNTEAFF. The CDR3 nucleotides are TGTGCCAGCAGCTGGGACAGAATGAACACTGAAGCTTTCTTT.